The clone carrying this T cell receptor beta chain showed up just a few times. Its specificity is unknown. These data originate in a study of regulatory T cells in long-lasting Graves disease. About the study: Over-5-year antithyroid drug use with positive TSH receptor antibodies defined persistent Graves' disease in the study.

Time point here: persistent/refractory GD, antithyroid drugs over 5 years with positive TRAb. RNA extracted from PBMCs served as the sequencing template. Library construction for TCR beta used iRepertoire HTBI primers and Arm-PCR of CDR3 regions. One entry per CDR3 protein results from TCRdb running MiXCR on the multiplex PCR reads. The table lists about 470,000 distinct CDR3 sequences, around 21% of them singletons. Trimming removed 5 bases at V and 7 bases at J, with 12 bases between. The CDR3 runs 13 residues. Germline CDR1 DFQATT, CDR2 SNEGSKA (reference sequence). Findings of the study overall: Sampling was limited to peripheral blood rather than thyroid tissue. TCR diversity in persistent Graves' patients was below that of newly diagnosed ones. Sample size was small, which may have lowered accuracy.

The chain recombines TRBV20-1 with TRBJ1-6, with D possibly matching TRBD1 (5 bases). The TCR sequence derives from a female donor with Graves disease. This specimen was peripheral blood mononuclear cells (PBMCs), taken when the disease was refractory, from a patient treated with antithyroid drugs. Here the CDR3 DNA reads TGCAGTGCTCAGGGAAATAGGAATTCACCCCTCCACTTT. Protein: CSAQGNRNSPLHF.